This TCR beta chain was obtained from a study of T cell responses to AZD1222 COVID-19 vaccine. Study conclusions and caveats: The breadth and depth of Spike-specific TCRs increased once two AZD1222 doses had been given. Spike was spanned by vaccine-associated CD4 TCRs, which were dominant at 160-218 and 743-854.

There are 16 residues in the CDR3. The V gene's germline CDR1 is LNHDA and CDR2 SQIVND (reference sequence). The germline V and J ends were trimmed by 6 bases and 7 bases, with 22 bases remaining between them. Comment on this clone: Its specificity is unknown.

Measured with immunoSEQ multiplex PCR; TCRdb has only the in-frame clones, and not every one. The sample shows under 200,000 clones, approximately 93% of them seen only once. The sample consisted of peripheral blood, taken on day 0 of AZD1222 vaccination. The receptor was derived from an adult in good health. V gene TRBV19 combines with J gene TRBJ1-3; weak D call: TRBD1 (6 bases). The CDR3 protein is CASSPGVTGGHNTIYF. In nucleotides, the CDR3 is TGTGCCAGTAGCCCGGGAGTGACAGGCGGCCATAACACCATATATTTT.